One sample yielded the 2 T cell receptor beta chains listed below, sequenced in a study of cytomegalovirus exposure and HLA in healthy donors. The study ran its PCR with 60 Vbeta and 13 Jbeta primers. Some clones are missing from TCRdb's copy, which holds only in-frame ones; the method was immunoSEQ multiplex PCR. The table counts 150,000 to 200,000 clones; 1% to 1.5% lies in the top ten. The sequenced material came from PBMCs. The receptor source for this set is a woman aged 55-75 years in good health and CMV-seronegative.

The chain couples TRBV7-9 to TRBJ1-2; TRBD1 is a possible D gene (6 bases). The V end was cut by 5 bases, the J end by 6 bases, with 16 bases between. This CDR3 has 14 amino acids. Germline V gives CDR1 SEHNR, CDR2 FQNEAQ (reference sequence). CDR3 nucleotide sequence: TGTGCCAGCAGCCCCTTTTTGACAGGAGATGGCTACACCTTC. Its translation is CASSPFLTGDGYTF.

The genes are TRBV25-1 and TRBJ1-1; D might be TRBD1 (6 bases). V lost 8 bases to trimming and J lost 3 bases, with 22 bases between them. This CDR3 spans 16 amino acids. Germline CDR1 MGHDK, CDR2 SYGVNS. CDR3 in amino acids: CASGKQGALGYTEAFF. The CDR3 DNA sequence: TGTGCCAGCGGCAAACAGGGAGCGCTAGGGTACACTGAAGCTTTCTTT. Complete variable domain (other parts from reference TRBV25-1 and TRBJ1-1): EADIYQTPRYLVIGTGKKITLECSQTMGHDKMYWYQQDPGMELHLIHYSYGVNSTEKGDLSSESTVSRIRTEHFPLTLESARPSHTSQYLCASGKQGALGYTEAFFGQGTRLTVV.